This T cell receptor (beta chain) was observed in a study of T cell responses to AZD1222 COVID-19 vaccine. The study, taken as a whole, reports: Only after the peak T cell response were repertoires sampled. Once two AZD1222 doses were given, Spike-specific TCR breadth and depth went up. At 160-218 and 743-854, vaccine-associated CD4 TCRs were dominant, and they spanned spike. The number of AZD1222 recipients seropositive at baseline was only 5 to 7.

Between the trimmed V and J ends, which lost 0 bases and 3 bases, there was a span of 10 bases. The CDR3 spans 14 residues. The germline CDR1 and CDR2 sequences are SGHNT and YYREEE (reference sequence). Sequencing used immunoSEQ multiplex PCR; TCRdb keeps in-frame clones, though not all of them. This table holds 110,000 to 150,000 clones, roughly 92% found once. Concerning this clone itself: Its antigen is not identified.

V gene TRBV5-4 combines with J gene TRBJ2-7; D possibly corresponds to TRBD2 (5 bases). This clonotype was sampled from an adult in good health. Sample: peripheral blood, taken on day 0 of AZD1222 vaccination. CDR3 amino acids: CASSLEEADYEQYF. CDR3 coding DNA: TGTGCCAGCAGCTTGGAGGAGGCAGACTACGAGCAGTACTTC. Drawing the rest from reference TRBV5-4 and TRBJ2-7, the complete variable domain is ETGVTQSPTHLIKTRGQQVTLRCSSQSGHNTVSWYQQALGQGPQFIFQYYREEENGRGNFPPRFSGLQFPNYSSELNVNALELDDSALYLCASSLEEADYEQYFGPGTRLTVT.